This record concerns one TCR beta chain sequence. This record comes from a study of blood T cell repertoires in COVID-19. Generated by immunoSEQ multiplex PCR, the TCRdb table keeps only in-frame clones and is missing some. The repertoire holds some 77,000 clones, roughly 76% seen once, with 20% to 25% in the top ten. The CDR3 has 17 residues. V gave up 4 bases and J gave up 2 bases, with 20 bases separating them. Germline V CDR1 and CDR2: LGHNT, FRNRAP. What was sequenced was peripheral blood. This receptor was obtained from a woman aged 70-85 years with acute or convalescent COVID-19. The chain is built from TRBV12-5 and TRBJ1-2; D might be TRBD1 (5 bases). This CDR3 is CASGSWGRGGRNYGYTF. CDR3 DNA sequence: TGTGCTAGTGGTTCGTGGGGTCGCGGGGGTCGGAACTATGGCTACACCTTC. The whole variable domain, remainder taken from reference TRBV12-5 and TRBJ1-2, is DARVTQTPRHKVTEMGQEVTMRCQPILGHNTVFWYRQTMMQGLELLAYFRNRAPLDDSGMPKDRFSAEMPDATLATLKIQPSEPRDSAVYFCASGSWGRGGRNYGYTFGSGTRLTVV.